This T cell receptor (beta chain) is drawn from a study of blood T cell repertoires in COVID-19 (dated by TCRdb to 2018 to 2021). With regard to the full study: Collaborator samples came from the United States, Italy and Spain and covered acute and convalescent phases of COVID-19. The material from the prospective study consisted of cDNA or gDNA derived from T cells, B-cell-depleted T cells, or PBMCs. Deeply sampled blood TCRbeta repertoires from subjects exposed to, actively infected with, or recovered from COVID-19 were included in the dataset. The repertoires were released in a freely available public database intended as a resource for research on the immune response to SARS-CoV-2. Samples were obtained from the ongoing ImmuneRACE study (first 160 participants) and from approximately 1,200 subjects provided by 6 global collaborators. Nearly every sample came with metadata listing a de-identified subject ID, COVID-19 status, age in years and sex. Where available, HLA class I and class II types were taken from metadata supplied by the sample provider and were not determined by assay-based typing. The paper's findings and limits, for the study overall: How much clinical and demographic metadata was included differed by source and by participant, and the metadata was provided uncurated.

In Seattle, one collaborating source enrolled patients while the infection was active and tracked those patients longitudinally over the course of disease. The collaborating institutions used their own protocols to collect whole blood in K2EDTA tubes. Collaborator samples were shipped for TCRbeta analysis as frozen whole blood, isolated PBMCs, or DNA extracted from either sample type. This clone has a handful of counts. The clone's antigen remains unknown. Base-call qualities are not available, and no considerably larger clone is one nucleotide away. The immunoSEQ Assay, a bias-controlled multiplex PCR, was used to amplify TCRbeta CDR3 regions from genomic DNA. For the original study's pipeline: The number of nucleated cells in each sample was estimated from the amplification of reference gene primers within the assay. To quantify the absolute abundance of each unique TCRbeta CDR3 rearrangement, sequence reads were collapsed and filtered. For each sample, productive Simpson clonality was calculated as the square root of Simpson's diversity index across productive rearrangements. TCRdb provides this immuneACCESS table in a form limited to in-frame rearrangements. Some clones are lacking; in checked studies, under half of them reflect an unresolved V gene, and why the rest are absent is not known. V, J and clone size are those of that table, while D and trimming were read from the DNA. In all, the sample holds 300,000 to 350,000 clones, and around 90% of those were seen once. The ten largest clonotypes hold around 1% of the sample.

This receptor was obtained from a middle-aged woman with COVID-19, enrolled during active disease. The sequencing input was peripheral blood.

The CDR3: CASTPVPPSFGYTF. The DNA sequence is TGTGCCAGTACCCCGGTCCCTCCAAGTTTTGGCTACACCTTC. The V and J genes are TRBV19 and TRBJ1-2, with the D gene uncertain. The CDR3 contains 14 residues, cysteine and phenylalanine counted. CDR3 DNA is the only sequence kept; it has 42 bases, read in frame from the first base. The junction shows trimming of 7 bases on V and 7 bases on J, plus 19 bases between the germline ends. CDR1 LNHDA and CDR2 SQIVND are derived from the germline V gene (reference sequence).